A single sample gave rise to the 10 T cell receptor beta chains below, sequenced in a study of vaccination and CD4 T cells after COVID-19. For these TCRs, the target antigens are not known. Cultured CD4+ T-cell DNA underwent Oncomine TCR Beta short-read sequencing. TCRdb itself ran the PCR reads through MiXCR, one entry per CDR3 protein. The repertoire includes 15,000 to 20,000 distinct CDR3 sequences, over 55% of them detected once, and 9% to 10% sits in the top ten. Documented treatment: approximately 9-day PBMC culture with coronavirus spike peptide pools or control peptides (ViraFEST assay). Sequencing used CD4+ T cells from blood, cultured in vitro, obtained after SARS-CoV-2 vaccination. The receptor source for this set is a human donor who had recovered from COVID-19.

The table lists this clonotype with a count of one. The chain uses TRBV15 and TRBJ2-1; a possible D gene is TRBD2 (7 bases). Trimming stripped 3 bases from V and 8 bases from J, with 17 bases between. Germline V gives CDR1 LNHNV, CDR2 YYDKDF (reference sequence). CDR3 size: 15 residues. DNA of the CDR3: TGTGCCACCAGCAGGGCCGGCGGGGGCAGGGATGAGCAGTTCTTC. Its translation is CATSRAGGGRDEQFF.

V usage is TRBV30 and J usage is TRBJ1-6; 7 bases align to TRBD1. Germline V gene lookup returns CDR1 GTSNPN and CDR2 SVGIG (reference sequence). The V gene end was trimmed by 1 base and the J gene end by 6 bases; junction bases not matched to a gene: 6. CDR3 size: 15 residues. The DNA for the CDR3 is TGTGCCTGGAGTGGGACAGGAAGGGTTAATTCACCCCTCCACTTT. Translation gives CAWSGTGRVNSPLHF.

The V call is TRBV7-7, the J call TRBJ2-3; weak D call: TRBD2 (6 bases). CDR1 and CDR2 (germline): SSHAT, FNYEAQ (reference sequence). V gave up 1 base and J gave up 0 bases, with 14 bases separating them. CDR3 length: 17 amino acids. The CDR3 DNA reads TGTGCCAGCAGCTTAGGGCCAGCGGGCACTAGCACAGATACGCAGTATTTT. Its translation: CASSLGPAGTSTDTQYF.

The chain employs TRBV24-1 and TRBJ1-5; tentative D call: TRBD1 (6 bases). This CDR3 is built from 15 residues. Germline V gene sequence: CDR1 KGHDR, CDR2 SFDVKD. Trimming removed 2 bases from V and 7 bases from J, with 14 bases in between. Here the CDR3 DNA reads TGTGCCACCAGTGATTCCAGCACAGGGTACCAGCCCCAGCATTTT. As protein: CATSDSSTGYQPQHF.

This clonotype appeared a few times. The rearrangement links TRBV7-9 to TRBJ1-1; D is perhaps TRBD1 (6 bases). The CDR3 totals 13 residues. V was pared by 5 bases and J by 1 base, with 8 bases between. Germline V gene sequence: CDR1 SEHNR, CDR2 FQNEAQ (reference sequence). The CDR3 DNA follows: TGTGCCAGCAGCCGGGACACGAACACTGAAGCTTTCTTT. Its translation: CASSRDTNTEAFF.

This rearrangement joins TRBV7-8 to TRBJ1-4, with 8 bases lining up with TRBD1. Germline V gene lookup returns CDR1 SGHVS and CDR2 FQNEAQ. Unmatched junction bases numbered 9, after V lost 5 bases and J lost 7 bases. The CDR3 is 15 residues long. This CDR3 reads CASSERQGKSEKLFF. CDR3 coding DNA: TGTGCCAGCAGCGAACGACAGGGGAAGAGTGAAAAACTGTTTTTT.

The rearrangement uses TRBV2 and TRBJ1-2; a weak D match, TRBD1 (6 bases). The V gene's germline CDR1 is SNHLY and CDR2 FYNNEI. This CDR3 region has 14 residues. The V end lost 6 bases, the J end lost 3 bases, and 14 bases lay between the germline ends. CDR3 bases: TGTGCCAGCAGGATGACACAGGGCCACTATGGCTACACCTTC. Its translation is CASRMTQGHYGYTF. The full variable domain, completed using reference TRBV2 and TRBJ1-2, is EPEVTQTPSHQVTQMGQEVILRCVPISNHLYFYWYRQILGQKVEFLVSFYNNEISEKSEIFDDQFSVERPDGSNFTLKIRSTKLEDSAMYFCASRMTQGHYGYTFGSGTRLTVV.

The chain employs TRBV7-3 and TRBJ1-1; possibly TRBD1 for D (5 bases). The CDR3 runs to 14 residues. The germline V gene has CDR1 SGHTA and CDR2 FQGTGA. V lost 1 base and J 2 bases, leaving 8 bases between the germline ends. The CDR3 reads CASSLIGQNTEAFF. The CDR3 DNA sequence: TGTGCCAGCAGCTTAATAGGACAAAACACTGAAGCTTTCTTT.

V gene TRBV11-1 combines with J gene TRBJ2-7; 8 nucleotides match TRBD1. Germline CDR1 is SGHAT and CDR2 is FQDESV (reference sequence). There are 15 residues in the CDR3. J gave up 9 bases and V 5 bases, and 15 bases lay outside the gene matches. CDR3 residues: CASSTFRQGMKGQYF. CDR3 coding DNA: TGTGCCAGCAGCACCTTCCGACAGGGGATGAAAGGGCAGTACTTC.

This clonotype showed up just once. The chain uses TRBV19 and TRBJ2-6; no clear D. The CDR3 is made up of 12 amino acids. Germline V gene lookup returns CDR1 LNHDA and CDR2 SQIVND (reference sequence). V was clipped by 9 bases and J by 2 bases, with 5 bases between them. CDR3 DNA sequence: TGTGCCAGCGTAACTGGGGCCAACGTCCTGACTTTC. It encodes CASVTGANVLTF.